The 16 T cell receptor beta chains below come from one sample, sequenced in a study of CD8+ T cells in alopecia areata. Treatment indicated: oral pan-JAK inhibitor, 5-10 mg twice daily. Investigators isolated RNA and reverse transcribed it into cDNA to act as the sequencing template. TCRdb keeps only in-frame clones here, not all; method: immunoSEQ multiplex PCR. The sample includes about 180,000 clones, 40% to 65% of them seen just once. The sample here was CD8+ T cells sorted from blood, taken at week 24, from a patient treated with tofacitinib. The receptors come from a human donor with alopecia areata.

The table lists this clone with a few counts. The chain employs TRBV7-2 and TRBJ2-7, with a weak D call TRBD2 (5 bases). This CDR3 is 13 amino acids long. V was trimmed by 1 base and J by 5 bases, leaving 9 bases between them. Germline CDR1 is SGHTA and CDR2 is FQGNSA. The DNA of the CDR3 is TGTGCCAGCAGCTTAGGACGGGGTAACGAGCAGTACTTC. Residues: CASSLGRGNEQYF.

The CDR3: CAWRPPGGGTEAFF. DNA for the CDR3: TGTGCCTGGAGGCCCCCGGGGGGTGGCACTGAAGCTTTCTTT. The chain has TRBV30 and TRBJ1-1; D perhaps matches TRBD1 (5 bases). The CDR3 sequence is 14 residues long. Deletions cut 3 bases from V and 4 bases from J, with 15 bases between. The germline V gene has CDR1 GTSNPN and CDR2 SVGIG (reference sequence).

This chain connects TRBV2 to TRBJ2-3, with D possibly being TRBD2 (7 bases). Germline V gene lookup returns CDR1 SNHLY and CDR2 FYNNEI. This CDR3 spans 16 amino acids. With 1 base removed from V and 6 bases from J, the gap between germline ends came to 17 bases. Here the CDR3 DNA reads TGTGCCAGCAGTGAAGAGTTGGGGGCCGGGAGGGATACGCAGTATTTT. This translates into CASSEELGAGRDTQYF.

The chain couples TRBV4-1 to TRBJ2-3, with D perhaps matching TRBD2 (6 bases). Germline-derived CDR1 and CDR2 are MGHRA and YSYEKL. The CDR3 extends over 14 amino acids. V lost 2 bases and J lost 4, with 10 bases in between. The CDR3 DNA is TGCGCCAGCAGCCAACGGCGGGGTTCAGATACGCAGTATTTT. Its translation is CASSQRRGSDTQYF.

The chain joins TRBV6-5 to TRBJ1-1; the match to TRBD1 covers 10 bases. CDR3 length: 14 amino acids. Germline V gene lookup returns CDR1 MNHEY and CDR2 SVGAGI. The J segment lost 7 bases and the V segment lost 2 bases, leaving 4 bases of the junction unmatched. CDR3 sequence: CASSYVGQGSEAFF. The DNA for the CDR3 is TGTGCCAGCAGTTACGTGGGACAGGGGAGTGAAGCTTTCTTT.

This clone has more than one count but fewer than ten. The V and J genes are TRBV10-3 and TRBJ2-7; D may be TRBD1 (6 bases). V was cut by 3 bases and J by 7 bases, with 16 bases left in between. The CDR3 length is 14 residues. Germline values: CDR1 ENHRY, CDR2 SYGVKD. The CDR3 spells CAISEQGQPLEQYF. The CDR3, as DNA: TGTGCCATCAGTGAACAGGGTCAACCGTTGGAGCAGTACTTC.

This clone turned up a few times. The J gene is TRBJ2-3, the V gene TRBV7-9, with TRBD1 matching over 8 bases. Germline lookup yields CDR1 SEHNR and CDR2 FQNEAQ (reference sequence). V shed 4 bases and J 2 bases; nucleotides not matched to a gene: 8. This CDR3 spans 16 amino acids. CDR3 sequence reads: CASSSKGQGPTDTQYF. For the CDR3, the DNA is TGTGCCAGCAGCTCAAAAGGACAGGGTCCCACAGATACGCAGTATTTT.

This clone was recorded a few times. The rearrangement uses TRBV4-3 and TRBJ1-1; no clear D gene. V was shortened by 0 bases and J by 1 base, with 9 bases between the two germline ends. The CDR3 has 15 amino acids. Germline CDR1 reads LGHNA; CDR2 reads YSLEER. The CDR3 DNA reads as TGCGCCAGCAGCCAAGAAGTTCCAGAGAACACTGAAGCTTTCTTT. Protein sequence: CASSQEVPENTEAFF.

This chain joins TRBV12-5 and TRBJ2-5; TRBD1 is a possible D gene (6 bases). Trimming stripped 5 bases from V and 2 bases from J, with 18 bases between. Looked up from germline, CDR1 is LGHNT and CDR2 is FRNRAP. The CDR3 is 16 residues long. The CDR3 region is CASGPARQDLQETQYF. CDR3 nucleotide sequence: TGTGCTAGTGGTCCCGCAAGACAGGACCTACAAGAGACCCAGTACTTC.

This chain links TRBV9 with TRBJ2-7, with a weak D call TRBD2 (6 bases). Looked up from germline, CDR1 is SGDLS and CDR2 is YYNGEE. The CDR3 loop spans 13 amino acids. V was pared by 2 bases and J by 5 bases, with 11 bases between. CDR3 DNA sequence: TGTGCCAGCAGCGTCGGTAGCGGCAACGAGCAGTACTTC. Translation: CASSVGSGNEQYF.

V is TRBV15 and J is TRBJ2-7; no definite D call. Germline V gives CDR1 LNHNV, CDR2 YYDKDF (reference sequence). This CDR3 is 15 amino acids long. The germline V and J ends were trimmed by 0 bases and 2 bases, with 11 bases remaining between them. Here the CDR3 DNA reads TGTGCCACCAGCAGAGATGAGTCCCTAACCTACGAGCAGTACTTC. It is translated as CATSRDESLTYEQYF.

The chain carries TRBV7-9 and TRBJ2-3; 7 positions agree with TRBD2. V trimming: 2 bases; J trimming: 0 bases; junction bases outside the gene matches: 5. CDR1 is SEHNR and CDR2 is FQNEAQ in the germline V gene (reference sequence). The CDR3 has 16 amino acids. CDR3 protein: CASSLYQTSSTDTQYF. The CDR3 DNA reads TGTGCCAGCAGCTTATACCAGACTAGCAGCACAGATACGCAGTATTTT.

This clone was seen only once. This sequence joins TRBV7-3 and TRBJ1-2; 8 bases line up with TRBD1. V trimming: 6 bases; J trimming: 4 bases; junction bases outside the gene matches: 4. This CDR3 is built from 13 residues. Germline-derived CDR1 and CDR2 are SGHTA and FQGTGA. The CDR3 sequence is CASSYGQGYGYTF. DNA for the CDR3: TGTGCCAGCAGTTATGGACAGGGCTATGGCTACACCTTC.

The chain is built from TRBV5-6 and TRBJ2-3, with D hard to call. CDR3 length equals 15 residues. Germline CDR1 SGHDT, CDR2 YYEEEE. Between the trimmed V and J ends, which lost 0 bases and 5 bases, there was a span of 13 bases. The CDR3 coding sequence is TGTGCCAGCAGCTTGGGTCGGTTCGTGAAAGATACGCAGTATTTT. It is translated as CASSLGRFVKDTQYF.

A few counts support this clone. The chain joins TRBV2 to TRBJ2-7; D is unresolved. V lost 1 base and J 5 bases, leaving 12 bases between the germline ends. The CDR3 is 14 amino acids. Looked up from germline, CDR1 is SNHLY and CDR2 is FYNNEI. The CDR3 coding sequence is TGTGCCAGCAGTGAAGTACACGTCTCGAACGAGCAGTACTTC. Translation: CASSEVHVSNEQYF.

Only a few counts were recorded for this clone. The rearrangement uses TRBV5-1 and TRBJ1-4; D is possibly TRBD1 (5 bases). Trimming left V 0 bases short and J 5 bases short, with 11 bases between. Germline V gene sequence: CDR1 SGHRS, CDR2 YFSETQ. CDR3 length: 15 residues. The CDR3 region is CASSLDPGTNEKLFF. CDR3 in DNA: TGCGCCAGCAGCTTGGATCCAGGGACGAATGAAAAACTGTTTTTT.